These T cell receptor beta chains were read from a single sample in a study of blood T cell repertoires in COVID-19. Only in-frame clones appear in the TCRdb table, and some are missing; sequencing was by immunoSEQ multiplex PCR. Of some 150,000 clones in the sample, around 80% were seen once. The source material was peripheral blood. The receptors were sampled from a man between 60 and 70 years old with active or convalescent COVID-19. The CDR3 runs from the conserved cysteine through the conserved F or W. The order of the fields is V gene, J gene, CDR3 length, D gene, clone size, CDR3 DNA, CDR3 protein. A D gene is named only where the DNA matches it firmly. The listing skips clone size in some rows; elsewhere it reads once, few, many or a size class.

V gene: TRBV7-2; J gene: TRBJ2-1; CDR3 length: 14; D gene: TRBD1; clone size: -; CDR3 DNA: TGTGCCAGCAGACGGGGGGACAGGGTCGATGAGCAGTTCTTC; CDR3 protein: CASRRGDRVDEQFF
V gene: TRBV9; J gene: TRBJ1-2; CDR3 length: 14; D gene: -; clone size: -; CDR3 DNA: TGTGCCAGCAGCGTAGTGGGGGGGGACTTTGGCTACACCTTC; CDR3 protein: CASSVVGGDFGYTF
V gene: TRBV5-1; J gene: TRBJ2-1; CDR3 length: 17; D gene: -; clone size: -; CDR3 DNA: TGCGCCAGCAGCTTGGAAGGGGGAGCGGGATTACCCAATGAGCAGTTCTTC; CDR3 protein: CASSLEGGAGLPNEQFF
V gene: TRBV5-6; J gene: TRBJ2-7; CDR3 length: 13; D gene: -; clone size: -; CDR3 DNA: TGTGCCAGCAGAGAAAGACACGACTACGAGCAGTACTTC; CDR3 protein: CASRERHDYEQYF
V gene: TRBV7-3; J gene: TRBJ2-1; CDR3 length: 17; D gene: TRBD2; clone size: -; CDR3 DNA: TGTGCCAGCAGCTTAAGGGGAGCGGGAGGGTCCAACAATGAGCAGTTCTTC; CDR3 protein: CASSLRGAGGSNNEQFF
V gene: TRBV6-5; J gene: TRBJ2-1; CDR3 length: 14; D gene: TRBD2; clone size: -; CDR3 DNA: TGTGCCAGCGTTGGACTAGCGGGAAACAATGAGCAGTTCTTC; CDR3 protein: CASVGLAGNNEQFF
V gene: TRBV7-9; J gene: TRBJ2-7; CDR3 length: 13; D gene: -; clone size: few; CDR3 DNA: TGTGCCAGCAGCTTAGCGGGAGAGTCCGAGCAGTACTTC; CDR3 protein: CASSLAGESEQYF
V gene: TRBV11-1; J gene: TRBJ1-3; CDR3 length: 13; D gene: TRBD1; clone size: -; CDR3 DNA: TGTGCCACGGGACAGGGCGCTGGAAACACCATATATTTT; CDR3 protein: CATGQGAGNTIYF
V gene: TRBV7-8; J gene: TRBJ2-3; CDR3 length: 15; D gene: TRBD1; clone size: -; CDR3 DNA: TGTGCCAGCAGCCGCCGGGACAGCCTCACAGATACGCAGTATTTT; CDR3 protein: CASSRRDSLTDTQYF
V gene: TRBV27; J gene: TRBJ1-1; CDR3 length: 16; D gene: TRBD1; clone size: -; CDR3 DNA: TGTGCCAGCAGCCGCACTCGAGACAGGGGGAACACTGAAGCTTTCTTT; CDR3 protein: CASSRTRDRGNTEAFF
V gene: TRBV4-2; J gene: TRBJ2-7; CDR3 length: 16; D gene: TRBD2; clone size: -; CDR3 DNA: TGTGCCAGCAGCCAAGATCTACCTAGCGGGACGGACGAGCAGTACTTC; CDR3 protein: CASSQDLPSGTDEQYF
V gene: TRBV3-1/TRBV3-2; J gene: TRBJ2-5; CDR3 length: 13; D gene: -; clone size: -; CDR3 DNA: TGTGCCAGCAGCCAACCCCCGGGGGAGACCCAGTACTTC; CDR3 protein: CASSQPPGETQYF
V gene: TRBV3-1/TRBV3-2; J gene: TRBJ1-4; CDR3 length: 15; D gene: TRBD1; clone size: -; CDR3 DNA: TGTGCCAGCAGCCGAATGACAGGGGGCCCTGAAAAACTGTTTTTT; CDR3 protein: CASSRMTGGPEKLFF
V gene: TRBV28; J gene: TRBJ2-1; CDR3 length: 18; D gene: TRBD2; clone size: many; CDR3 DNA: TGTGCCAGCAGTTTATACCGCCGGGCTAGCGGGAGAGGCAATGAGCAGTTCTTC; CDR3 protein: CASSLYRRASGRGNEQFF
V gene: TRBV18; J gene: TRBJ1-3; CDR3 length: 17; D gene: -; clone size: -; CDR3 DNA: TGTGCCAGCTCACCGGAGACAGGCTTAAGCTCTGGAAACACCATATATTTT; CDR3 protein: CASSPETGLSSGNTIYF
V gene: TRBV27; J gene: TRBJ2-1; CDR3 length: 16; D gene: TRBD2; clone size: -; CDR3 DNA: TGTGCCAGCAGCCGAAAGCTAGCGGGAGGGGGAAATGAGCAGTTCTTC; CDR3 protein: CASSRKLAGGGNEQFF
V gene: TRBV18; J gene: TRBJ1-2; CDR3 length: 13; D gene: TRBD1; clone size: -; CDR3 DNA: TGTGCCAGCTCACCAGGACAGGAATATGGCTACACCTTC; CDR3 protein: CASSPGQEYGYTF
V gene: TRBV5-6; J gene: TRBJ2-7; CDR3 length: 16; D gene: -; clone size: -; CDR3 DNA: TGTGCCAGCAGCTTGGTCCCCGCTGGCCGCTCCTACGAGCAGTACTTC; CDR3 protein: CASSLVPAGRSYEQYF
V gene: TRBV19; J gene: TRBJ1-2; CDR3 length: 14; D gene: TRBD1; clone size: -; CDR3 DNA: TGTGCCAGTAACCGAAACGGACAGGCGCCTGGCTACACCTTC; CDR3 protein: CASNRNGQAPGYTF
V gene: TRBV15; J gene: TRBJ1-4; CDR3 length: 15; D gene: -; clone size: -; CDR3 DNA: TGTGCCACCAGCAGAGATGGGCGGGTGTCTGAAAAACTGTTTTTT; CDR3 protein: CATSRDGRVSEKLFF
V gene: TRBV5-1; J gene: TRBJ1-4; CDR3 length: 16; D gene: TRBD1; clone size: -; CDR3 DNA: TGCGCCAGCAGCTTGGCCAGGGGCAGGGGGAATGAAAAACTGTTTTTT; CDR3 protein: CASSLARGRGNEKLFF
V gene: TRBV19; J gene: TRBJ2-3; CDR3 length: 13; D gene: -; clone size: -; CDR3 DNA: TGTGCCAGCTCTAGGATTGCCTTAGATACGCAGTATTTT; CDR3 protein: CASSRIALDTQYF
V gene: TRBV4-2; J gene: TRBJ2-5; CDR3 length: 16; D gene: -; clone size: -; CDR3 DNA: TGTGCCAGCAGCCAAGAACTGACTAGTGCCAGGGAGACCCAGTACTTC; CDR3 protein: CASSQELTSARETQYF
V gene: TRBV5-1; J gene: TRBJ2-7; CDR3 length: 15; D gene: TRBD1; clone size: few; CDR3 DNA: TGCGCCAGCAGCTCCGCGGCGGGACAGGCTTACGAGCAGTACTTC; CDR3 protein: CASSSAAGQAYEQYF
V gene: TRBV29-1; J gene: TRBJ1-1; CDR3 length: 11; D gene: -; clone size: -; CDR3 DNA: TGCAGCGTCTCAGTTAATATCGAAGCTTTCTTT; CDR3 protein: CSVSVNIEAFF
V gene: TRBV12-3/TRBV12-4; J gene: TRBJ2-2; CDR3 length: 13; D gene: -; clone size: -; CDR3 DNA: TGTGCCAGCAGTTTAATAGTTACCGGGGAGCTGTTTTTT; CDR3 protein: CASSLIVTGELFF
V gene: TRBV4-1; J gene: TRBJ2-2; CDR3 length: 16; D gene: -; clone size: -; CDR3 DNA: TGCGCCAGCAGCCAAGTTCCGGGAGATACCTCGGGGGAGCTGTTTTTT; CDR3 protein: CASSQVPGDTSGELFF
V gene: TRBV6-2/TRBV6-3; J gene: TRBJ2-1; CDR3 length: 15; D gene: -; clone size: -; CDR3 DNA: TGTGCCAGCAGTTATGCACCACCCCGAGGCAATGAGCAGTTCTTC; CDR3 protein: CASSYAPPRGNEQFF
V gene: TRBV19; J gene: TRBJ2-3; CDR3 length: 14; D gene: -; clone size: -; CDR3 DNA: TGTGCCAGTAGTATGGGGGGTAGCACAGATACGCAGTATTTT; CDR3 protein: CASSMGGSTDTQYF
V gene: TRBV7-3; J gene: TRBJ2-1; CDR3 length: 16; D gene: TRBD2; clone size: -; CDR3 DNA: TGTGCCAGCAGCTCTATCGGACTAGCGGGAGGGGATGAGCAGTTCTTC; CDR3 protein: CASSSIGLAGGDEQFF
V gene: TRBV6-2/TRBV6-3; J gene: TRBJ2-1; CDR3 length: 19; D gene: -; clone size: -; CDR3 DNA: TGTGCCAGCAGTTACTCGGGCAGCTATACGTTAAGCTCCTACAATGAGCAGTTCTTC; CDR3 protein: CASSYSGSYTLSSYNEQFF
V gene: TRBV28; J gene: TRBJ1-5; CDR3 length: 16; D gene: -; clone size: once; CDR3 DNA: TGTGCCAGCAGTTTCCGGGAAGGGTGGAGCAATCAGCCCCAGCATTTT; CDR3 protein: CASSFREGWSNQPQHF
V gene: TRBV11-3; J gene: TRBJ2-1; CDR3 length: 14; D gene: TRBD2; clone size: -; CDR3 DNA: TGTGCCAGCAGCTTAGGCGGGAGGGAAAATGAGCAGTTCTTC; CDR3 protein: CASSLGGRENEQFF
V gene: TRBV5-1; J gene: TRBJ1-3; CDR3 length: 15; D gene: TRBD1; clone size: -; CDR3 DNA: TGCGCCAGCAGTCCCTCAGGGGGAATGGGGAACACCATATATTTT; CDR3 protein: CASSPSGGMGNTIYF
V gene: TRBV13; J gene: TRBJ2-3; CDR3 length: 17; D gene: TRBD2; clone size: once; CDR3 DNA: TGTGCCAGCAGCTTTCTAGCGGCGGGGGTGAACACAGATACGCAGTATTTT; CDR3 protein: CASSFLAAGVNTDTQYF
V gene: TRBV7-2; J gene: TRBJ2-5; CDR3 length: 14; D gene: TRBD2; clone size: once; CDR3 DNA: TGTGCCAGCAGCTTATCCAGCGGGAGCAAGACCCAGTACTTC; CDR3 protein: CASSLSSGSKTQYF
V gene: TRBV20-1; J gene: TRBJ2-3; CDR3 length: 17; D gene: TRBD2; clone size: once; CDR3 DNA: TGCAGTGCTAGTTTGCTAGCGGGAGAGGGGCGCACAGATACGCAGTATTTT; CDR3 protein: CSASLLAGEGRTDTQYF
V gene: TRBV15; J gene: TRBJ2-7; CDR3 length: 15; D gene: TRBD1; clone size: -; CDR3 DNA: TGTGCCACCAGCTTTCAGACAGGGGGCCGGTACGAGCAGTACTTC; CDR3 protein: CATSFQTGGRYEQYF
V gene: TRBV7-6; J gene: TRBJ2-1; CDR3 length: 16; D gene: TRBD2; clone size: few; CDR3 DNA: TGTGCCAGCAGCTTAGCTTTTGCGGGAGCGGGGAATGAGCAGTTCTTC; CDR3 protein: CASSLAFAGAGNEQFF
V gene: TRBV12-5; J gene: TRBJ2-1; CDR3 length: 14; D gene: -; clone size: once; CDR3 DNA: TGTGCTAGTGCCGCCGGGACTGCCTACAATGAGCAGTTCTTC; CDR3 protein: CASAAGTAYNEQFF
V gene: TRBV28; J gene: TRBJ1-2; CDR3 length: 15; D gene: TRBD1; clone size: -; CDR3 DNA: TGTGCCAGCAGTTTCGGACAGGGGGCTAATTATGGCTACACCTTC; CDR3 protein: CASSFGQGANYGYTF
V gene: TRBV5-6; J gene: TRBJ2-7; CDR3 length: 11; D gene: -; clone size: few; CDR3 DNA: TGTGCCAGCAGCACGGGGGTCGAGCAGTACTTC; CDR3 protein: CASSTGVEQYF
V gene: TRBV19; J gene: TRBJ1-1; CDR3 length: 18; D gene: TRBD1; clone size: -; CDR3 DNA: TGTGCCAGTAGTAGGGAGGTAGGGGGCCGTTCGGTGAACACTGAAGCTTTCTTT; CDR3 protein: CASSREVGGRSVNTEAFF
V gene: TRBV4-2; J gene: TRBJ1-5; CDR3 length: 16; D gene: -; clone size: -; CDR3 DNA: TGTGCCAGCAGCCAAGATAGGGGAAATAGCAATCAGCCCCAGCATTTT; CDR3 protein: CASSQDRGNSNQPQHF
V gene: TRBV23-1; J gene: TRBJ1-2; CDR3 length: 15; D gene: TRBD1; clone size: once; CDR3 DNA: TGCGCCAGCCCAAGTCCGACAGGGGCCAAATATGGCTACACCTTC; CDR3 protein: CASPSPTGAKYGYTF
V gene: TRBV5-6; J gene: TRBJ2-5; CDR3 length: 16; D gene: TRBD1; clone size: -; CDR3 DNA: TGTGCCAGCAGCTTGGCCGTGGGACAGGGCAGTGAGACCCAGTACTTC; CDR3 protein: CASSLAVGQGSETQYF
V gene: TRBV5-6; J gene: TRBJ2-5; CDR3 length: 16; D gene: TRBD2; clone size: -; CDR3 DNA: TGTGCCAGCAGCTCGATCACTAGCGGGAGAGGGGAGACCCAGTACTTC; CDR3 protein: CASSSITSGRGETQYF
V gene: TRBV13; J gene: TRBJ2-2; CDR3 length: 13; D gene: -; clone size: -; CDR3 DNA: TGTGCCAGCAGCTCGACACTGACCGGGGAGCTGTTTTTT; CDR3 protein: CASSSTLTGELFF